This entry lists 20 T cell receptor beta chains sequenced from one sample in a study of cytomegalovirus exposure and HLA in healthy donors. The PCR made use of 60 Vbeta and 13 Jbeta primers. Assay used: immunoSEQ multiplex PCR; TCRdb lists only in-frame clones, some missing. The data hold approximately 170,000 clones, with roughly 80% observed a single time. Sample: PBMCs. Receptor source: a woman under 30 in good health and CMV-seronegative.

The CDR3 protein is CASSQGTGGREQYF. CDR3 sequence (DNA): TGTGCCAGCAGTCAAGGGACAGGGGGCCGGGAGCAGTACTTC. The V gene is TRBV6-5, the J gene TRBJ2-7; 12 bases are shared with TRBD1. Germline lookup yields CDR1 MNHEY and CDR2 SVGAGI. The length of the CDR3 is 14 residues. V lost 5 bases to trimming and J lost 7 bases; unmatched junction nucleotides: 6.

The V and J genes are TRBV2 and TRBJ1-4; the D gene is possibly TRBD1 (5 bases). From germline, CDR1 is SNHLY and CDR2 FYNNEI. This CDR3 is built from 15 residues. V was shortened by 0 bases and J by 8 bases, with 13 bases between the two germline ends. CDR3 amino acids: CASSEAPREGEKLFF. DNA for the CDR3: TGTGCCAGCAGTGAAGCTCCCAGGGAGGGCGAAAAACTGTTTTTT. The variable domain in full, with the rest retrieved from reference TRBV2 and TRBJ1-4, is EPEVTQTPSHQVTQMGQEVILRCVPISNHLYFYWYRQILGQKVEFLVSFYNNEISEKSEIFDDQFSVERPDGSNFTLKIRSTKLEDSAMYFCASSEAPREGEKLFFGSGTQLSVL.

A remark on this clone: In the same sample, other DNA sequences code for this CDR3. The chain uses TRBV27 and TRBJ2-1; 7 bases fit TRBD2. Germline CDR1 is MNHEY and CDR2 is SMNVEV (reference sequence). V lost 3 bases, J lost 0 bases, and 2 bases stayed unmatched. This CDR3 is 15 amino acids long. In DNA, the CDR3 is TGTGCCAGCAGTTTTGGCGGGAGCTCCTACAATGAGCAGTTCTTC. This codes for CASSFGGSSYNEQFF.

This chain joins TRBV28 and TRBJ2-1; 12 nucleotides align to TRBD2. Germline trimming cut 6 bases from V and 7 bases from J; bases unmatched to any gene: 16. The CDR3 runs 18 residues. CDR1 is MDHEN and CDR2 is SYDVKM in the germline V gene. CDR3 sequence reads: CASRPGSSGRAIRNEQFF. The CDR3 coding sequence is TGTGCCAGCAGGCCGGGATCTAGCGGGAGGGCCATACGAAATGAGCAGTTCTTC.

The chain has TRBV5-1 and TRBJ2-2, with unresolved D. Germline V CDR1 and CDR2: SGHRS, YFSETQ. The ends were cut back, 4 bases at V and 2 bases at J, with 6 bases in the middle. The CDR3 loop spans 13 amino acids. As DNA, the CDR3 is TGCGCCAGCAGCGAGACTAACACCGGGGAGCTGTTTTTT. Protein sequence: CASSETNTGELFF.

V and J are TRBV11-2 and TRBJ2-7, with 8 bases that match TRBD2. Trimming at V came to 2 bases and at J to 0 bases, leaving 9 bases not matched to a gene. The CDR3 is 17 amino acids. Germline loops: CDR1 SGHAT, CDR2 FQNNGV. The CDR3 DNA reads TGTGCCAGCAGCTTATTAACTAGCGGAAGGGACTCCTACGAGCAGTACTTC. Amino acids: CASSLLTSGRDSYEQYF.

The chain recombines TRBV7-2 with TRBJ1-3, with a weak D call TRBD1 (5 bases). Germline CDR1 is SGHTA and CDR2 is FQGNSA. The CDR3 has 15 residues. Deletions cut 2 bases from V and 3 bases from J, with 11 bases between. The CDR3, as DNA: TGTGCCAGCAGCTTAACTCAGGGTCTTGGAAACACCATATATTTT. As protein: CASSLTQGLGNTIYF. The complete variable domain, with remaining parts taken from reference TRBV7-2 and TRBJ1-3, reads GAGVSQSPSNKVTEKGKDVELRCDPISGHTALYWYRQSLGQGLEFLIYFQGNSAPDKSGLPSDRFSAERTGGSVSTLTIQRTQQEDSAVYLCASSLTQGLGNTIYFGEGSWLTVV.

The chain joins TRBV2 to TRBJ1-2, with D hard to call. Trimming stripped 9 bases from V and 2 bases from J, with 7 bases between. Germline CDR1 SNHLY, CDR2 FYNNEI. The CDR3 extends over 11 amino acids. Here the CDR3 DNA reads TGTGCCAGTTTCAGAAACTATGGCTACACCTTC. It encodes CASFRNYGYTF.

V gene TRBV27 combines with J gene TRBJ2-3, with 12 bases lining up with TRBD2. The CDR3 runs to 18 residues. CDR1 is MNHEY, CDR2 SMNVEV, per germline (reference sequence). After removal of 0 bases from V and 6 bases from J, the junction contained 10 bases not matched to a gene. CDR3 amino acids: CASSLSWRLAGVGDTQYF. The CDR3 DNA reads TGTGCCAGCAGTTTATCTTGGCGACTAGCGGGAGTGGGGGATACGCAGTATTTT.

The chain couples TRBV6-5 to TRBJ1-2; TRBD1 aligns across 8 bases. Germline assignment: CDR1 MNHEY and CDR2 SVGAGI. V shed 0 bases and J 4 bases; nucleotides not matched to a gene: 1. This CDR3 has 14 residues. CDR3 residues: CASSYSRGPYGYTF. CDR3 DNA: TGTGCCAGCAGTTACTCCAGGGGGCCCTATGGCTACACCTTC.

This clone was recorded only once. The rearrangement joins TRBV9 to TRBJ2-5, with 7 bases identical to TRBD2. The CDR3 totals 16 residues. V lost 0 bases, J lost 1 base, and 6 bases stayed unmatched. Germline-derived CDR1 and CDR2 are SGDLS and YYNGEE. CDR3 nucleotides: TGTGCCAGCAGCGTAGGAGAGGGGACTATCCAAGAGACCCAGTACTTC. It encodes CASSVGEGTIQETQYF.

This clone was found a few times. The chain combines TRBV9 with TRBJ2-3; 8 nucleotides match TRBD2. The CDR3 runs 14 residues. The germline CDR1 and CDR2 sequences are SGDLS and YYNGEE. V was pared by 6 bases and J by 6 bases, with 9 bases of the junction left unmatched. The CDR3 region has the DNA TGTGCCAGCACCTTGAGCGGGAGTGAGGATACGCAGTATTTT. It is translated as CASTLSGSEDTQYF.

The CDR3 nucleotides read TGTGCCAGCTGGACAGGGCCGAACTATGGCTACACCTTC. Residues: CASWTGPNYGYTF. The gene calls are TRBV6-5 and TRBJ1-2; 8 bases fit TRBD1. The trim removed 8 bases at V and 2 bases at J, leaving 4 bases unmatched. The CDR3 covers 13 residues. The V gene's germline CDR1 is MNHEY and CDR2 SVGAGI.

This chain uses TRBV29-1 with TRBJ2-7; D gene uncertain. Germline V CDR1 and CDR2: SQVTM, ANQGSEA. There are 12 residues in the CDR3. Trimming shortened V by 4 bases and J by 3 bases, and 10 bases separated the two germline ends. CDR3 sequence reads: CSVGTQSYEQYF. CDR3 DNA sequence: TGCAGCGTTGGTACACAGAGCTACGAGCAGTACTTC.

V gene TRBV14 combines with J gene TRBJ1-2; D is unclear. This CDR3 is built from 13 residues. Between the trimmed V and J ends, which lost 0 bases and 5 bases, there was a span of 7 bases. Per the germline V gene, CDR1 is SGHDN and CDR2 is FVKESK. In nucleotides, the CDR3 is TGTGCCAGCAGCCAAGATCACTATTATGGCTACACCTTC. As protein: CASSQDHYYGYTF.

The chain is built from TRBV27 and TRBJ2-7; D is perhaps TRBD1 (5 bases). The germline gives CDR1 MNHEY, CDR2 SMNVEV (reference sequence). V was shortened by 5 bases and J by 0 bases, with 14 bases between the two germline ends. The CDR3 totals 15 residues. CDR3 in amino acids: CASSRQRISSYEQYF. In nucleotides, the CDR3 is TGTGCCAGCAGTCGACAGCGTATTAGCTCCTACGAGCAGTACTTC.

A single count supports this clone. The V call is TRBV25-1, the J call TRBJ2-5; the D gene is possibly TRBD1 (6 bases). The DNA matches TRBJ2-7 better at its end, which makes the J call doubtful. Looked up from germline, CDR1 is MGHDK and CDR2 is SYGVNS. CDR3 length: 15 residues. Here the CDR3 DNA reads TGTGCCAGCCTTGCCCAGGGGTCGTACCCGTACGAGCAGTACTTC. This encodes CASLAQGSYPYEQYF.

This chain links TRBV11-3 with TRBJ1-1, with D perhaps matching TRBD1 (5 bases). The germline V and J ends were trimmed by 5 bases and 4 bases, with 14 bases remaining between them. This CDR3 has 14 residues. CDR1 and CDR2 (germline): SGHNT, YENEEA. CDR3 nucleotide sequence: TGTGCCAGCAGCCCGAGGGACGGGGGCACTGAAGCTTTCTTT. Its translation: CASSPRDGGTEAFF.

The chain recombines TRBV9 with TRBJ2-1; 8 bases fit TRBD1. V lost 3 bases, J lost 0 bases, and 5 bases stayed unmatched. Germline loops: CDR1 SGDLS, CDR2 YYNGEE. The CDR3 has 16 residues. The CDR3 DNA reads TGTGCCAGCAGCGAGACAGGGACAGGCTCCTACAATGAGCAGTTCTTC. This codes for CASSETGTGSYNEQFF.

The CDR3 spells CASSLYGERKVRSYTF. The DNA of the CDR3 is TGTGCCAGCAGTTTATACGGGGAACGGAAAGTCCGCAGCTACACCTTC. The genes are TRBV28 and TRBJ1-2; D uncertain. Between the trimmed V and J ends, which lost 1 base and 9 bases, there was a span of 21 bases. The CDR3 sequence is 16 residues long. The germline gives CDR1 MDHEN, CDR2 SYDVKM.